The 23 T cell receptor beta chains given below trace back to one sample, sequenced in a study of blood T cell repertoires in COVID-19. Clones were sequenced by immunoSEQ multiplex PCR, and TCRdb holds only the in-frame ones, with some missing. The sample lists about 250,000 clones, roughly nine tenths occurring once. The sample taken for sequencing was peripheral blood. These receptors all stem from a man between 18 and 35 years old with active or convalescent COVID-19.

The chain employs TRBV5-1 and TRBJ1-4, with TRBD1 matching over 7 bases. The germline V gene has CDR1 SGHRS and CDR2 YFSETQ. This CDR3 region has 14 residues. After removal of 4 bases from V and 4 bases from J, the junction contained 4 bases not matched to a gene. CDR3 sequence (DNA): TGCGCCAGCAGCCCAGGGACAGTTAATGAAAAACTGTTTTTT. It translates to CASSPGTVNEKLFF.

The rearrangement uses TRBV2 and TRBJ1-1; 7 bases match TRBD1. From germline, CDR1 is SNHLY and CDR2 FYNNEI. The trim removed 6 bases at V and 6 bases at J, leaving 16 bases unmatched. The CDR3 has 16 residues. The DNA for the CDR3 is TGTGCCAGCAGCGTCACTCGAAAAGGGGGCGTCGCTGAAGCTTTCTTT. Amino acid sequence: CASSVTRKGGVAEAFF.

The chain is built from TRBV5-1 and TRBJ2-3, with D possibly matching TRBD2 (5 bases). V was clipped by 4 bases and J by 5 bases, with 14 bases between them. The length of the CDR3 is 14 residues. Per the germline V gene, CDR1 is SGHRS and CDR2 is YFSETQ. As DNA, the CDR3 is TGCGCCAGCAGCCTGCTAGGAGGTGTAGATACGCAGTATTTT. It specifies CASSLLGGVDTQYF. Full variable domain (rest looked up from reference TRBV5-1 and TRBJ2-3): KAGVTQTPRYLIKTRGQQVTLSCSPISGHRSVSWYQQTPGQGLQFLFEYFSETQRNKGNFPGRFSGRQFSNSRSEMNVSTLELGDSALYLCASSLLGGVDTQYFGPGTRLTVL.

The rearrangement uses TRBV15 and TRBJ2-7; 7 bases align to TRBD1. CDR1 is LNHNV, CDR2 YYDKDF, per germline (reference sequence). This CDR3 has 14 residues. Trimming took 4 bases from V and 3 from J; bases not matched to a gene: 6. CDR3 DNA: TGTGCCACCAGCATTGGGACAGCGTACTACGAGCAGTACTTC. It specifies CATSIGTAYYEQYF.

J is TRBJ1-2 and V is TRBV12-3 or TRBV12-4, with a weak D call TRBD1 (5 bases). This CDR3 region has 13 residues. With 3 bases removed from V and 6 bases from J, the gap between germline ends came to 11 bases. The CDR3 reads CASSFGGVDGYTF. The DNA of the CDR3 is TGTGCCAGCAGTTTCGGGGGAGTAGATGGCTACACCTTC.

The CDR3, as DNA: TGTGCCAGCAGCCCCGGGTTAGGAGAGACCCAGTACTTC. Translated, it gives CASSPGLGETQYF. The chain combines TRBV5-6 with TRBJ2-5; D is uncertain. The CDR3 has 13 residues. CDR1 SGHDT and CDR2 YYEEEE come from the germline V gene. V was shortened by 4 bases and J by 4 bases, with 11 bases between the two germline ends. The whole variable domain, remainder taken from reference TRBV5-6 and TRBJ2-5, is DAGVTQSPTHLIKTRGQQVTLRCSPKSGHDTVSWYQQALGQGPQFIFQYYEEEERQRGNFPDRFSGHQFPNYSSELNVNALLLGDSALYLCASSPGLGETQYFGPGTRLLVL.

This chain links TRBV2 with TRBJ2-3; TRBD2 matches 8 bases. CDR1 and CDR2 (germline): SNHLY, FYNNEI. The V and J ends lost 3 bases and 3 bases, in that order; junction bases with no gene match: 20. This CDR3 region has 20 residues. The CDR3: CASSENIGRAREHYTDTQYF. In DNA, the CDR3 is TGTGCCAGCAGTGAGAATATCGGGAGGGCCAGGGAACACTATACAGATACGCAGTATTTT.

This clone was counted once. The genes are TRBV9 and TRBJ1-4; D may be TRBD1 (6 bases). This CDR3 has 14 amino acids. The ends were cut back, 4 bases at V and 8 bases at J, with 15 bases in the middle. CDR1 and CDR2 from the germline V gene are SGDLS and YYNGEE. The DNA of the CDR3 is TGTGCCAGCAGCCCACAGGGAGATGGCGAAAAACTGTTTTTT. The encoded protein is CASSPQGDGEKLFF. Based on the CDR3 plus reference TRBV9 and TRBJ1-4, the full variable domain is DSGVTQTPKHLITATGQRVTLRCSPRSGDLSVYWYQQSLDQGLQFLIQYYNGEERAKGNILERFSAQQFPDLHSELNLSSLELGDSALYFCASSPQGDGEKLFFGSGTQLSVL.

The rearrangement joins TRBV28 to TRBJ1-5, with unresolved D. V lost 6 bases to trimming and J lost 7 bases, with 10 bases between them. The CDR3 contains 12 residues. The germline gives CDR1 MDHEN, CDR2 SYDVKM. This CDR3 reads CASSLGYQPQHF. DNA of the CDR3: TGTGCCAGCAGCCTAGGTTACCAGCCCCAGCATTTT. Combining the CDR3 with reference TRBV28 and TRBJ1-5 gives the whole variable domain DVKVTQSSRYLVKRTGEKVFLECVQDMDHENMFWYRQDPGLGLRLIYFSYDVKMKEKGDIPEGYSVSREKKERFSLILESASTNQTSMYLCASSLGYQPQHFGDGTRLSIL.

This rearrangement joins TRBV18 to TRBJ2-7, with 8 bases matching TRBD2. Germline CDR1 is KGHSH and CDR2 is LQKENI. The CDR3 sequence is 16 residues long. The trim removed 2 bases at V and 0 bases at J, leaving 6 bases unmatched. The CDR3 protein is CASSPFTSGSSYEQYF. DNA for the CDR3: TGTGCCAGCTCACCATTCACTAGCGGTAGCTCCTACGAGCAGTACTTC.

The chain combines TRBV29-1 with TRBJ2-7, with 10 nucleotides matching TRBD2. The germline V gene encodes CDR1 SQVTM and CDR2 ANQGSEA. This CDR3 is built from 15 residues. V gave up 6 bases and J gave up 2 bases; unmatched junction bases: 10. This CDR3 reads CSVALTSGLTYEQYF. The CDR3 region has the DNA TGCAGCGTCGCCCTGACTAGCGGGTTAACCTACGAGCAGTACTTC.

The V call is TRBV11-2, the J call TRBJ2-7, with D maybe TRBD1 (5 bases). From germline, CDR1 is SGHAT and CDR2 FQNNGV. The V gene lost 3 bases and the J gene lost 5 bases, with 14 bases spanning the gap. The length of the CDR3 is 14 residues. Here the CDR3 reads CASSFGQGIDEQYF. Here the CDR3 DNA reads TGTGCCAGCAGCTTCGGTCAGGGCATCGACGAGCAGTACTTC.

This chain uses TRBV14 with TRBJ2-1, with a weak D call TRBD2 (5 bases). The V and J ends lost 5 bases and 7 bases respectively, with 24 bases between them. Germline lookup yields CDR1 SGHDN and CDR2 FVKESK. This CDR3 is built from 17 residues. CDR3 sequence reads: CASSSLNRGRLRNEQFF. Here the CDR3 DNA reads TGTGCCAGCAGCTCACTTAATAGAGGGAGACTTCGGAATGAGCAGTTCTTC. Full variable domain (missing parts from reference TRBV14 and TRBJ2-1): EAGVTQFPSHSVIEKGQTVTLRCDPISGHDNLYWYRRVMGKEIKFLLHFVKESKQDESGMPNNRFLAERTGGTYSTLKVQPAELEDSGVYFCASSSLNRGRLRNEQFFGPGTRLTVL.

The V and J genes are TRBV6-1 and TRBJ1-4; D unresolved. Germline V gives CDR1 MNHNS, CDR2 SASEGT. With 3 bases removed from V and 8 bases from J, the gap between germline ends came to 13 bases. The CDR3 runs 14 residues. CDR3 protein: CASSDRYDGEKLFF. In DNA form, the CDR3 reads TGTGCCAGCAGTGATCGTTACGACGGGGAAAAACTGTTTTTT.

V gene TRBV24-1 combines with J gene TRBJ1-2; the D gene is possibly TRBD1 (5 bases). Germline V gives CDR1 KGHDR, CDR2 SFDVKD. The CDR3 runs 17 residues. Trimming shortened V by 0 bases and J by 2 bases, and 15 bases separated the two germline ends. This CDR3 is CATSDLVRAGWNYGYTF. The CDR3 nucleotides read TGTGCCACCAGTGATTTGGTTCGGGCAGGGTGGAACTATGGCTACACCTTC.

This clone was detected only once. The V gene is TRBV28, the J gene TRBJ1-1; D is unresolved. The germline V gene has CDR1 MDHEN and CDR2 SYDVKM. Trimming pared 6 bases from V and 10 bases from J, leaving 15 bases between. CDR3 size: 12 residues. CDR3 amino acids: CASRVTEGAAFF. The CDR3 DNA sequence: TGTGCCAGCAGGGTGACGGAAGGAGCAGCTTTCTTT.

The chain recombines TRBV6-5 with TRBJ1-1, with a tentative D call TRBD1 (6 bases). The V and J ends lost 4 bases and 10 bases respectively, with 16 bases between them. The CDR3 has 13 amino acids. Germline V CDR1 and CDR2: MNHEY, SVGAGI. The CDR3 region is CASSSRDKKRAFF. The CDR3 DNA follows: TGTGCCAGCAGTTCCCGGGACAAAAAAAGAGCTTTCTTT.

This rearrangement joins TRBV27 to TRBJ1-6; 10 bases align to TRBD1. The V and J ends lost 7 bases and 9 bases, in that order; junction bases with no gene match: 6. The CDR3 has 14 amino acids. Germline V gives CDR1 MNHEY, CDR2 SMNVEV (reference sequence). CDR3 in amino acids: CASTIGTGASPLHF. The CDR3 DNA follows: TGTGCCAGCACCATAGGGACAGGGGCTTCACCCCTCCACTTT.

The gene calls are TRBV2 and TRBJ1-5; the match to TRBD1 covers 8 bases. Unmatched junction bases numbered 10, after V lost 6 bases and J lost 0 bases. The CDR3 totals 17 residues. CDR1 SNHLY and CDR2 FYNNEI come from the germline V gene. The CDR3 DNA sequence: TGTGCCAGCAGCTGGACAGGGCAGGACTATAGCAATCAGCCCCAGCATTTT. It codes for CASSWTGQDYSNQPQHF.

The rearrangement links TRBV2 to TRBJ1-2, with TRBD1 matching 7 bases. Looked up from germline, CDR1 is SNHLY and CDR2 is FYNNEI. Trimming at V came to 5 bases and at J to 7 bases, leaving 7 bases not matched to a gene. CDR3 length equals 13 residues. Here the CDR3 reads CASSSDRVRGYTF. Here the CDR3 DNA reads TGTGCCAGCAGTTCAGACAGGGTCCGTGGCTACACCTTC.

The chain joins TRBV7-9 to TRBJ1-4; a possible D gene is TRBD1 (5 bases). Germline lookup yields CDR1 SEHNR and CDR2 FQNEAQ (reference sequence). V lost 5 bases, J lost 7 bases, and 17 bases lay in between. The CDR3 extends over 15 amino acids. Here the CDR3 reads CASSIFGGRGEKLFF. The CDR3 DNA is TGTGCCAGCAGCATATTCGGGGGTCGTGGTGAAAAACTGTTTTTT.

This rearrangement joins TRBV29-1 to TRBJ2-1, with D tentatively TRBD2 (6 bases). The CDR3 is 12 amino acids. Trimming pared 7 bases from V and 8 bases from J, leaving 15 bases between. Germline CDR1 SQVTM, CDR2 ANQGSEA. The CDR3 DNA sequence: TGCAGCGCACCGACTTGGGGGGATGAGCAGTTCTTC. It encodes CSAPTWGDEQFF.

The CDR3 region is CASSPLTNEKLFF. In nucleotides, the CDR3 is TGTGCCAGTAGCCCTCTGACTAATGAAAAACTGTTTTTT. The J gene is TRBJ1-4, the V gene TRBV19; D gene uncertain. Germline CDR1 LNHDA, CDR2 SQIVND (reference sequence). Between the trimmed V and J ends, which lost 6 bases and 2 bases, there was a span of 7 bases. The CDR3 is 13 amino acids.